This passage covers 30 T cell receptor beta chains from one sample sequenced in a study of radiotherapy plus CTLA-4 blockade in lung cancer. Here immunoSEQ multiplex PCR was the method, and the copy in TCRdb shows in-frame clones only, minus some. This sample has about 73,000 clones, with about nine tenths found just once. The specimen was peripheral blood, collected from a patient treated with radiotherapy plus ipilimumab. All receptors come from a human donor with non-small cell lung cancer that progressed on radiotherapy plus ipilimumab.

The count of this clone is one. The genes are TRBV19 and TRBJ1-5, with D maybe TRBD1 (5 bases). CDR3 length: 14 residues. The ends were cut back, 3 bases at V and 6 bases at J, with 12 bases in the middle. Germline V gene lookup returns CDR1 LNHDA and CDR2 SQIVND (reference sequence). This chain's CDR3 is CASSIGGGRQPQHF. The CDR3 nucleotides read TGTGCCAGTAGTATTGGGGGTGGGCGTCAGCCCCAGCATTTT.

The J gene is TRBJ1-1, the V gene TRBV2, with TRBD1 matching 9 bases. Germline lookup yields CDR1 SNHLY and CDR2 FYNNEI. The CDR3 totals 10 residues. J was trimmed by 10 bases and V by 10 bases; bases with no gene match: 4. The CDR3 sequence: CATSTGGAFF. The CDR3, as DNA: TGTGCCACCTCGACAGGGGGAGCTTTCTTT.

The table lists this clone with a count of one. The chain employs TRBV5-1 and TRBJ2-1; no firm D call. V was trimmed by 0 bases and J by 8 bases, leaving 6 bases between them. CDR1 is SGHRS and CDR2 is YFSETQ in the germline V gene. The CDR3 covers 12 residues. CDR3 region: CASSLGGDEQFF. CDR3 coding DNA: TGCGCCAGCAGCTTGGGGGGTGATGAGCAGTTCTTC.

The rearrangement uses TRBV11-2 and TRBJ2-7, with no clear D. The V gene lost 5 bases and the J gene lost 4 bases, with 3 bases spanning the gap. The CDR3 sequence is 10 residues long. The germline CDR1 and CDR2 sequences are SGHAT and FQNNGV. The CDR3 coding sequence is TGTGCCAGCAGCGGTTACGAGCAGTACTTC. It translates to CASSGYEQYF.

The chain recombines TRBV5-4 with TRBJ1-5; D ambiguous. Germline lookup yields CDR1 SGHNT and CDR2 YYREEE (reference sequence). CDR3 length: 13 amino acids. The ends were cut back, 4 bases at V and 5 bases at J, with 10 bases in the middle. The CDR3, as DNA: TGTGCCAGCAGCCCAGGACGGGATCAGCCCCAGCATTTT. It codes for CASSPGRDQPQHF.

V and J are TRBV7-2 and TRBJ2-5; D not certain. Germline V gene data show CDR1 as SGHTA and CDR2 as FQGNSA. Trimming shortened V by 5 bases and J by 1 base, and 8 bases separated the two germline ends. The CDR3 covers 13 residues. The CDR3 DNA is TGTGCCAGCAGCCGGACGGTCCAAGAGACCCAGTACTTC. This sequence encodes CASSRTVQETQYF.

The chain has TRBV6-5 and TRBJ1-4; 8 bases are a match to TRBD1. The V gene's germline CDR1 is MNHEY and CDR2 SVGAGI. V lost 2 bases, J lost 7 bases, and 6 bases stayed unmatched. The CDR3 has 15 amino acids. CDR3 sequence reads: CASSYGQGGGEKLFF. For the CDR3, the DNA is TGTGCCAGCAGTTACGGACAGGGTGGCGGTGAAAAACTGTTTTTT.

The genes are TRBV13 and TRBJ1-5, with D hard to call. The V gene lost 2 bases and the J gene lost 2 bases, with 13 bases spanning the gap. CDR1 and CDR2 (germline): PRHDT, FYEKMQ (reference sequence). The CDR3 extends over 16 amino acids. The CDR3 sequence is CASSLSGREGNQPQHF. The CDR3 region has the DNA TGTGCCAGCAGCTTATCGGGGAGAGAGGGCAATCAGCCCCAGCATTTT.

The chain is built from TRBV30 and TRBJ1-2; 7 bases line up with TRBD1. Trimming at V came to 8 bases and at J to 2 bases, leaving 11 bases not matched to a gene. CDR1 is GTSNPN, CDR2 SVGIG, per germline (reference sequence). This CDR3 contains 14 residues. CDR3 loop: CARWTRGLNYGYTF. CDR3 nucleotide sequence: TGTGCCCGTTGGACAAGGGGGCTAAACTATGGCTACACCTTC.

This clone was picked up one time. The CDR3 coding sequence is TGTGCCAGCTCAAAATGGGACACCTACACCGGGGAGCTGTTTTTT. This encodes CASSKWDTYTGELFF. The chain combines TRBV18 with TRBJ2-2, with a tentative D call TRBD1 (6 bases). Germline V CDR1 and CDR2: KGHSH, LQKENI. V was cut by 5 bases and J by 3 bases, with 13 bases left in between. The CDR3 spans 15 residues.

The chain couples TRBV27 to TRBJ2-1, with TRBD2 matching over 12 bases. Germline values: CDR1 MNHEY, CDR2 SMNVEV (reference sequence). V was clipped by 3 bases and J by 7 bases; unmatched bases: 4. The CDR3 loop spans 15 amino acids. The CDR3 sequence: CASSLTSGGFNEQFF. Written as DNA, the CDR3 is TGTGCCAGCAGTTTGACTAGCGGGGGCTTTAATGAGCAGTTCTTC.

The rearrangement joins TRBV7-6 to TRBJ1-1; perhaps TRBD1 as D (5 bases). The CDR3 is 16 amino acids. Germline CDR1 and CDR2: SGHVS and FNYEAQ. V shed 5 bases and J shed 6 bases, with 22 bases lying between them. CDR3 coding DNA: TGTGCCAGCAGCCTAGGGACCGCTATAACGGGTGCTGAAGCTTTCTTT. The encoded protein is CASSLGTAITGAEAFF.

The chain couples TRBV5-4 to TRBJ1-4; perhaps TRBD1 as D (6 bases). Per germline, CDR1 SGHNT and CDR2 YYREEE (reference sequence). The CDR3 loop spans 15 amino acids. V lost 3 bases and J 0 bases, leaving 9 bases between the germline ends. The CDR3 is CASSYRQATNEKLFF. For the CDR3, the DNA is TGTGCCAGCAGCTATCGACAGGCAACTAATGAAAAACTGTTTTTT.

This chain uses TRBV27 with TRBJ1-4; 9 nucleotides agree with TRBD1. After removal of 5 bases from V and 6 bases from J, the junction contained 4 bases not matched to a gene. The CDR3 spans 14 residues. The germline V gene encodes CDR1 MNHEY and CDR2 SMNVEV (reference sequence). The CDR3 region has the DNA TGTGCCAGCAGTAGACAGGGGGGGGATGAAAAACTGTTTTTT. Its protein is CASSRQGGDEKLFF.

This chain connects TRBV2 to TRBJ1-6; D is perhaps TRBD1 (6 bases). Trimming pared 7 bases from V and 2 bases from J, leaving 9 bases between. Germline V lookup: CDR1 SNHLY, CDR2 FYNNEI. The CDR3 covers 14 residues. The CDR3 region is CASNQGTYNSPLHF. The CDR3 DNA follows: TGTGCCAGCAATCAGGGGACCTATAATTCACCCCTCCACTTT.

The rearrangement links TRBV5-1 to TRBJ2-1, with a weak D call TRBD1 (6 bases). Germline loops: CDR1 SGHRS, CDR2 YFSETQ. Trimming removed 0 bases from V and 4 bases from J, with 11 bases in between. CDR3 length equals 15 residues. The DNA for the CDR3 is TGCGCCAGCAGCTTGGATGGGACACAATACAATGAGCAGTTCTTC. Translating it yields CASSLDGTQYNEQFF.

V gene TRBV5-1 combines with J gene TRBJ2-1, with 7 bases identical to TRBD2. Germline values: CDR1 SGHRS, CDR2 YFSETQ. This CDR3 has 14 residues. J lost 6 bases, V lost 9 bases, and 12 bases had no gene match. CDR3 amino acids: CANVGGRGFNEQFF. The DNA of the CDR3 is TGCGCCAACGTGGGCGGGAGAGGGTTCAATGAGCAGTTCTTC.

The V gene is TRBV10-1, the J gene TRBJ2-5, with D uncertain. The V gene lost 2 bases and the J gene lost 2 bases, with 15 bases spanning the gap. Germline CDR1 is WNHNN and CDR2 is SYGVQD (reference sequence). The CDR3 has 16 amino acids. For the CDR3, the DNA is TGCGCCAGCAGTGAGGTGAAGGGTTTGGGGCAAGAGACCCAGTACTTC. Protein product: CASSEVKGLGQETQYF.

The chain joins TRBV9 to TRBJ2-1, with 12 bases lining up with TRBD2. Germline loops: CDR1 SGDLS, CDR2 YYNGEE. The CDR3 is made up of 19 amino acids. Trimming cost V 4 bases and J 3 bases; bases outside gene matches: 14. DNA of the CDR3: TGTGCCAGCAGCTCCGAGGGGCTAGCGGGAGGGCGCTTCTACAATGAGCAGTTCTTC. Its protein product is CASSSEGLAGGRFYNEQFF.

The chain recombines TRBV11-2 with TRBJ2-3; 13 positions match TRBD2. The CDR3 is made up of 19 amino acids. Germline loops: CDR1 SGHAT, CDR2 FQNNGV. With V trimmed by 5 bases and J by 2 bases, 13 bases remained unmatched. CDR3 nucleotides: TGTGCCAGCAGCCCAGGGACTAGCGGGACCACGGGACCCACAGATACGCAGTATTTT. The encoded protein is CASSPGTSGTTGPTDTQYF. Drawing the rest from reference TRBV11-2 and TRBJ2-3, the complete variable domain is EAGVAQSPRYKIIEKRQSVAFWCNPISGHATLYWYQQILGQGPKLLIQFQNNGVVDDSQLPKDRFSAERLKGVDSTLKIQPAKLEDSAVYLCASSPGTSGTTGPTDTQYFGPGTRLTVL.

This chain connects TRBV18 to TRBJ1-4; no firm D call. V was shortened by 4 bases and J by 8 bases, with 5 bases between the two germline ends. This CDR3 is 11 amino acids long. From germline, CDR1 is KGHSH and CDR2 LQKENI. The CDR3 loop reads CASSRLEKLFF. CDR3 DNA sequence: TGTGCCAGCTCACGTCTGGAAAAACTGTTTTTT.

The chain combines TRBV19 with TRBJ1-5; possible D gene TRBD1, 5 bases. Trimming removed 5 bases at V and 7 bases at J, with 9 bases between. This CDR3 spans 12 amino acids. CDR1 is LNHDA and CDR2 is SQIVND in the germline V gene (reference sequence). CDR3 sequence reads: CASSLGRQPQHF. CDR3 coding DNA: TGTGCCAGTAGTTTGGGGCGGCAGCCCCAGCATTTT.

The V gene is TRBV5-1, the J gene TRBJ1-4; 10 bases are a match to TRBD1. V was pared by 1 base and J by 0 bases, with 3 bases of the junction left unmatched. Germline-derived CDR1 and CDR2 are SGHRS and YFSETQ. This CDR3 region has 17 residues. The CDR3 region has the DNA TGCGCCAGCAGCTTGTCAGGACAGGGGGCAACTAATGAAAAACTGTTTTTT. Amino acids: CASSLSGQGATNEKLFF.

This chain joins TRBV5-1 and TRBJ2-7; 14 nucleotides line up with TRBD2. V was clipped by 4 bases and J by 7 bases; unmatched bases: 7. Looked up from germline, CDR1 is SGHRS and CDR2 is YFSETQ. The CDR3 runs 15 residues. CDR3 region: CASSPGTSGSREQYF. DNA for the CDR3: TGCGCCAGCAGCCCCGGGACTAGCGGGAGTCGTGAGCAGTACTTC.

This clone turned up a few times. This chain links TRBV19 with TRBJ1-2; TRBD1 is a possible D gene (5 bases). The V end lost 5 bases, the J end lost 1 base, and 11 bases lay between the germline ends. The germline gives CDR1 LNHDA, CDR2 SQIVND (reference sequence). CDR3 size: 14 residues. The CDR3 loop is CASSPTGVNYGYTF. As DNA, the CDR3 is TGTGCCAGTAGTCCCACGGGGGTTAACTATGGCTACACCTTC. Full variable domain (rest looked up from reference TRBV19 and TRBJ1-2): DGGITQSPKYLFRKEGQNVTLSCEQNLNHDAMYWYRQDPGQGLRLIYYSQIVNDFQKGDIAEGYSVSREKKESFPLTVTSAQKNPTAFYLCASSPTGVNYGYTFGSGTRLTVV.

This chain connects TRBV28 to TRBJ2-1; D is unresolved. Trimming shortened V by 5 bases and J by 0 bases, and 11 bases separated the two germline ends. Germline V CDR1 and CDR2: MDHEN, SYDVKM. This CDR3 has 15 amino acids. CDR3 protein: CASSELVSSYNEQFF. As DNA, the CDR3 is TGTGCCAGCAGTGAGCTAGTGAGCTCCTACAATGAGCAGTTCTTC.

This chain connects TRBV6-1 to TRBJ1-5, with D uncertain. V dropped 3 bases and J dropped 11 bases, with 8 bases sitting between them. Germline CDR1 MNHNS, CDR2 SASEGT. The CDR3 contains 11 residues. For the CDR3, the DNA is TGTGCCAGCAGTGACGGCTTGTCCCAGCATTTT. It is translated as CASSDGLSQHF.

The chain couples TRBV5-1 to TRBJ2-2, with D possibly matching TRBD1 (6 bases). The CDR3 loop spans 15 amino acids. V was clipped by 4 bases and J by 7 bases, with 17 bases between them. Per germline, CDR1 SGHRS and CDR2 YFSETQ. The CDR3 region has the DNA TGCGCCAGCAGCCCACCGGGCCCAGGGGTCGGGGAGCTGTTTTTT. Residues: CASSPPGPGVGELFF.

The gene calls are TRBV4-2 and TRBJ2-2, with no clear D. CDR1 is LGHNA and CDR2 is YNFKEQ in the germline V gene. Trimming shortened V by 4 bases and J by 10 bases, and 10 bases separated the two germline ends. The CDR3 loop spans 12 amino acids. CDR3 in DNA: TGTGCCAGCAGCCTCCGCCACGAGGAGCTGTTTTTT. Amino acid sequence: CASSLRHEELFF.

This chain connects TRBV6-5 to TRBJ2-1; D unclear. Deletions cut 2 bases from V and 6 bases from J, with 8 bases between. This CDR3 comprises 13 residues. Germline V lookup: CDR1 MNHEY, CDR2 SVGAGI. Here the CDR3 DNA reads TGTGCCAGCAGTTACGTCGGGCGCAATGAGCAGTTCTTC. Translated: CASSYVGRNEQFF.